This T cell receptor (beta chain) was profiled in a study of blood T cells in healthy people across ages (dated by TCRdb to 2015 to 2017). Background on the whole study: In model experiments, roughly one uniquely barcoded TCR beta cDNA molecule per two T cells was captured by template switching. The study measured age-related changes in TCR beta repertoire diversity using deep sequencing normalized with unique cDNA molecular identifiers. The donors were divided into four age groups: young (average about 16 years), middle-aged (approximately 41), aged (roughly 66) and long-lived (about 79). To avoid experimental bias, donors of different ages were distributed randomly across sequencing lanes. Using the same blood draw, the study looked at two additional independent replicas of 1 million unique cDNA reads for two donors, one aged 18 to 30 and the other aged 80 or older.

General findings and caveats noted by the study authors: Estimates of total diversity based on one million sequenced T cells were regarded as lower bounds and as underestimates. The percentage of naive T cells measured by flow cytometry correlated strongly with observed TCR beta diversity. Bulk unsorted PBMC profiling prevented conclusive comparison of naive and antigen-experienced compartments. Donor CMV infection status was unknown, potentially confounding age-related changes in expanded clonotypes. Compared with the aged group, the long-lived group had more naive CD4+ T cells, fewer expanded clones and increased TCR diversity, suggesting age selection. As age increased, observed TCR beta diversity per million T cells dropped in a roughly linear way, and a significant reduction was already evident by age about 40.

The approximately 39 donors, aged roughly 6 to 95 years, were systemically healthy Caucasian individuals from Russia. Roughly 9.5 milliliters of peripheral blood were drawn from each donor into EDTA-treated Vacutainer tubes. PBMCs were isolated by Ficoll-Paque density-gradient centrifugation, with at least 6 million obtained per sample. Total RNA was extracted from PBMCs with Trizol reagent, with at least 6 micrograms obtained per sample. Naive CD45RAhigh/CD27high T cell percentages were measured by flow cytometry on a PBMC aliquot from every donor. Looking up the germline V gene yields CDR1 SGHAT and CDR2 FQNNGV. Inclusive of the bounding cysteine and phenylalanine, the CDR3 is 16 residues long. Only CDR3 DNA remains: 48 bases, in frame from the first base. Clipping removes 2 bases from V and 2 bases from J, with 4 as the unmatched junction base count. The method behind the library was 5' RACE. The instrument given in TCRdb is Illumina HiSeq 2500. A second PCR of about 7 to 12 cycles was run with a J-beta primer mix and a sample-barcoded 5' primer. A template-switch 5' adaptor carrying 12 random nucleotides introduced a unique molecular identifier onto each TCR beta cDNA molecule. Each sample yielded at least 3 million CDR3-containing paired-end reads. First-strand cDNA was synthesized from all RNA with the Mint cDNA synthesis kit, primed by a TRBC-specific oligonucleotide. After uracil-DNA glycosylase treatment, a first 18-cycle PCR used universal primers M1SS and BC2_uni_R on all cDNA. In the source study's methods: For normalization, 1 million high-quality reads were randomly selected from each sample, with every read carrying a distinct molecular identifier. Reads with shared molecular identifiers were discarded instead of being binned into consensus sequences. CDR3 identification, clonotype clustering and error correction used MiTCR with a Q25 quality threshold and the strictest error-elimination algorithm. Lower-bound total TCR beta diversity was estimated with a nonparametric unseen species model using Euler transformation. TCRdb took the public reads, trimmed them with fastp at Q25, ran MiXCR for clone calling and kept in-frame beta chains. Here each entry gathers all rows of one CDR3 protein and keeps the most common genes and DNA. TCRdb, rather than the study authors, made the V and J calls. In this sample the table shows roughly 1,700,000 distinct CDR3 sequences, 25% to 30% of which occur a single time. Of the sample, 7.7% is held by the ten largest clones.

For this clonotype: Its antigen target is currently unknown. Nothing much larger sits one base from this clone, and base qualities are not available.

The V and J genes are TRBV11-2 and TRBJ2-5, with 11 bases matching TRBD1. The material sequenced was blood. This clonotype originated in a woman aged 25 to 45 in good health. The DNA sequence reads TGTGCCAGCAGCTTATTTTGGGACAGGGGGCAAGAGACCCAGTACTTC. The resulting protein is CASSLFWDRGQETQYF.